The clone carrying this TCR beta chain has a single count. As processed by the authors: Estimation of nucleated cell counts was performed using reference gene primer amplification. Some clones are missing from TCRdb's copy, which holds only in-frame ones; the method was immunoSEQ multiplex PCR. The V and J calls and clone size come from that table; D and trimming were worked out from the DNA. The repertoire includes around 31,000 clones, around 91% of them detected once, and roughly a tenth sits in the top ten. The record originates from a study of blood T cell repertoires in COVID-19. The sample taken for sequencing was peripheral blood. The TCR comes from a man aged 55 to 69 with acute or convalescent COVID-19.

The CDR3 loop reads CASSGGTVRTDTQYF. The CDR3 DNA reads TGTGCCAGCAGTGGAGGGACAGTGCGCACAGATACGCAGTATTTT. The chain has TRBV28 and TRBJ2-3, with a weak D call TRBD1 (7 bases). CDR3 length equals 15 residues. The V and J ends lost 5 bases and 1 base respectively, with 13 bases between them. Germline V gene sequence: CDR1 MDHEN, CDR2 SYDVKM.